This passage covers 3 T cell receptor beta chains from one sample sequenced in a study of memory CD4+ T cells and cytomegalovirus serostatus. The sort gate was single viable CD3+CD4+CD8-CD45RO+ cells for memory CD4+ T cells. The table came from immunoSEQ multiplex PCR; TCRdb's copy has only in-frame clones and leaves some out. Here the sample spans 35,000 to 50,000 clones, around 80% being singletons. The source material was memory CD4+ T cells from blood. Receptor source: an adult in good health and CMV-seronegative.

This clone has a single count. This chain uses TRBV5-1 with TRBJ1-1; 8 nucleotides match TRBD1. The CDR3 has 17 residues. Germline CDR1 is SGHRS and CDR2 is YFSETQ. V lost 2 bases and J lost 1; bases outside the gene matches: 10. The CDR3 coding sequence is TGCGCCAGCAGCTTAATGGCAGGGGGCGCTGGGAACACTGAAGCTTTCTTT. Translated: CASSLMAGGAGNTEAFF.

The V and J genes are TRBV5-1 and TRBJ2-7; 10 bases are a match to TRBD2. V was clipped by 0 bases and J by 2 bases; unmatched bases: 5. Germline lookup yields CDR1 SGHRS and CDR2 YFSETQ. This CDR3 contains 16 residues. The CDR3 region is CASSLGPSGGTYEQYF. In DNA form, the CDR3 reads TGCGCCAGCAGCTTGGGTCCTAGCGGGGGTACCTACGAGCAGTACTTC.

The chain carries TRBV27 and TRBJ2-7, with 8 bases that match TRBD1. Germline V gene data show CDR1 as MNHEY and CDR2 as SMNVEV (reference sequence). V was clipped by 7 bases and J by 1 base; unmatched bases: 6. This CDR3 spans 14 amino acids. The DNA of the CDR3 is TGTGCCAGCACCAGGGGGCCCCCTTCCTACGAGCAGTACTTC. The encoded protein is CASTRGPPSYEQYF.